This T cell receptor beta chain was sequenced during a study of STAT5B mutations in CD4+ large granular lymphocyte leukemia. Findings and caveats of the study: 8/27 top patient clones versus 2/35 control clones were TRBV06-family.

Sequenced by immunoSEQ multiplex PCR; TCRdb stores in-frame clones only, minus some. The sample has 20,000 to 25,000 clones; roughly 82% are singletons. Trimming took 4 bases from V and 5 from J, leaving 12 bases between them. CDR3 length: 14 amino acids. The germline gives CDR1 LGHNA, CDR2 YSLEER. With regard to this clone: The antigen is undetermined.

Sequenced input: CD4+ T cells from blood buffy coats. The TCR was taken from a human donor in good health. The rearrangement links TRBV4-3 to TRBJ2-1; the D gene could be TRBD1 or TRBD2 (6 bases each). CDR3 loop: CASSLGGLDNEQFF. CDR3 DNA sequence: TGCGCCAGCAGCCTAGGGGGACTTGACAATGAGCAGTTCTTC.